Here is one TCR beta chain with its context. Its cognate antigen is unknown. V lost 4 bases and J lost 3, with 16 bases in between. The germline gives CDR1 SGHNT, CDR2 YYREEE (reference sequence). The CDR3 covers 15 residues. Clones were sequenced by immunoSEQ multiplex PCR, and TCRdb holds only the in-frame ones, with some missing. The table has about 500,000 clones, 89% seen once; the top ten hold under 2%. The source of the sample is a study of Ad26.COV2.S vaccination and SARS-CoV-2 variants. The study's findings and limits: Breadth, reportedly substantial, characterized the spike-specific CD8+ and CD4+ T cell responses after vaccination. Breadth measured for non-spike TCRs was similar across vaccine and placebo recipients.

The sample's treatment: roughly 18 received Ad26.COV2.S at low or high dose, single or two shots; a few received placebo; per-sample allocation not given. Repertoires come from day 63 after the first vaccine or placebo injection. The sequence was collected from a person aged 18 to 65 who received the Ad26.COV2.S COVID-19 vaccine or a placebo. V gene TRBV5-4 combines with J gene TRBJ1-1; D possibly corresponds to TRBD1 (6 bases). Sequencing was performed on peripheral blood, taken in a trial of Ad26.COV2.S vaccine versus placebo. CDR3 amino acids: CASSGSKQGHTEAFF. CDR3 DNA sequence: TGTGCCAGCAGCGGATCTAAACAGGGTCACACTGAAGCTTTCTTT. Variable domain in full (rest from reference TRBV5-4 and TRBJ1-1): ETGVTQSPTHLIKTRGQQVTLRCSSQSGHNTVSWYQQALGQGPQFIFQYYREEENGRGNFPPRFSGLQFPNYSSELNVNALELDDSALYLCASSGSKQGHTEAFFGQGTRLTVV.